This entry is about one T cell receptor beta chain. Its cognate antigen has yet to be identified. One base away there is no much larger clone; base qualities are not given. From the cysteine up to the phenylalanine, the CDR3 has a length of 15 residues. The CDR3 DNA has 45 bases and is translated from base 1. V loses 0 bases, J loses 4 bases, and the germline ends lie 12 bases apart. Based on the germline V gene (reference sequence), the CDR1 and CDR2 sequences are LNHDA and SQIVND. The immunoSEQ Assay was used to sequence TCRbeta CDR3 regions. After extraction, genomic DNA underwent amplification by bias-controlled multiplex PCR, followed by high-throughput sequencing. Regarding the original processing steps: To quantify the absolute abundance of every unique TCRbeta CDR3 region, sequences were collapsed and filtered. Usable DNA was measured by amplifying reference genes present in all nucleated cells, and TCRbeta template counts were normalized to that usable DNA to estimate T cell fraction. Repertoire TCRs were annotated as SARS-CoV-2-specific by exact matching of V gene, CDR3 amino acid sequence and J gene to a known reactive TCR set. The reference SARS-CoV-2 TCR set was obtained from MIRA and was filtered for enrichment in COVID-19-positive ImmuneCODE repertoires, whereby public or cross-reactive TCRs were removed. Using the MIRA antigens, annotated TCRs were further analysed by specific ORF or by position within an ORF. Breadth was defined as annotated unique rearrangements over total unique productive rearrangements; depth was the summed frequency of those rearrangements. Group comparisons of TCR breadth used two-sided Wilcoxon rank-sum tests. The clones in this table, taken by TCRdb from immuneACCESS, are in-frame only. Not every clone is retained; where verified, under half of the shortfall comes from an unresolved V gene, and the cause of the rest is unknown. The V and J calls and the clone size are those of that table, but D and trimming were determined from the DNA. The sample table shows about 350,000 clones, and approximately 84% are seen once. The ten biggest clones cover 3.3% of the sample.

In light of the paper, this sample's treatment or condition label describes: some 19 received Ad26.COV2.S at low or high dose, single or two shots; five or six received placebo; per-sample allocation not given. For vaccine and placebo recipients, the sequenced repertoires came from samples collected on day 63 after the first injection. Between 29 July and 7 August 2020, Cohort 1b enrolled about 27 adults aged 18-55 years at one site in Boston, USA. Ad26.COV2.S consisted of a replication-incompetent adenovirus type 26 vector by which a prefusion-stabilized SARS-CoV-2 spike protein from the original Wuhan strain was expressed. These data belong to a study of Ad26.COV2.S vaccination and SARS-CoV-2 variants (dated by TCRdb to the early 2020s). Study-level background: Vaccine-arm donors came from COV1001, a multicentre, randomized, double-blind, placebo-controlled phase I-IIa trial of Ad26.COV2.S in healthy adults. Dosing of Ad26.COV2.S was intramuscular, at either 5x10^10 or 1x10^11 viral particles, delivered as one shot or as two shots spaced 56 days apart. Sequencing of the TCRbeta repertoire served to evaluate the specificity and breadth of SARS-CoV-2-reactive T cell receptors following Ad26.COV2.S vaccination. The TCR-sequenced set comprised around 30 samples: around 20 Ad26.COV2.S vaccine recipients, 5 placebo recipients and 8 SARS-CoV-2 convalescent individuals. Trial participants were randomized into five groups of five, in which low-dose or high-dose Ad26.COV2.S was given once or twice, or placebo was given on both occasions. Investigators remained blinded to trial group allocation during experiments and outcome assessment. What the study reported, not specific to this receptor: The study lacked the statistical power to compare responses across vaccine doses or regimens. Substantial breadth of spike-specific CD8+ and CD4+ T cell responses was reported after vaccination. Ad26.COV2.S recipients had higher spike-specific TCR breadth than placebo recipients (P = 0.0014). Comparable non-spike TCR breadth was observed between vaccine and placebo recipients, consistent with only spike being contained in the vaccine. It was noted by the authors that total T cell responses may have been underestimated by the TCR breadth and depth analyses.

This sequence uses TRBV19 and TRBJ1-1, with the D gene not confidently named. The receptor comes from a person aged 18-65 years who received the Ad26.COV2.S COVID-19 vaccine or a placebo. Sequenced material: peripheral blood, taken in a trial of Ad26.COV2.S vaccine versus placebo. The CDR3 amino acid sequence is: CASSIDLEGGTEAFF. Read as DNA, the sequence is TGTGCCAGTAGTATAGATCTGGAGGGAGGCACTGAAGCTTTCTTT.